Below, one TCR beta chain is given with its context. Its antigen is still unknown. This sample was included in a study of T-cell reconstitution after alpha-beta-depleted transplantation in children. Germline V gene data show CDR1 as SGHRS and CDR2 as YFSETQ. V dropped 0 bases and J dropped 5 bases, with 8 bases sitting between them. CDR3 size: 13 residues. Points from the study as a whole: Newly produced T cells mostly accounted for T-cell counts and diversity one year post-transplant. High day-60 TCRbeta diversity in some patients came from surviving recipient T cells and thymic progenitors.

Preparation of the TCRbeta library involved a method that used unique molecular identifiers. TCRdb reprocessed the PCR reads with MiXCR, giving one entry per CDR3 protein. The sample lists about 610,000 distinct CDR3 sequences; over 25% were seen once. This receptor was taken from a boy in the first two years of life with Wiskott-Aldrich syndrome, due to receive a stem cell transplant. Sequences were derived from PBMCs, sampled before TCRalphabeta/CD19-depleted stem cell transplant. This sequence joins TRBV5-1 and TRBJ2-5; no clear D. For the CDR3, the DNA is TGCGCCAGCAGCTTGGCCTTGTGGGAGACCCAGTACTTC. It yields the protein CASSLALWETQYF.